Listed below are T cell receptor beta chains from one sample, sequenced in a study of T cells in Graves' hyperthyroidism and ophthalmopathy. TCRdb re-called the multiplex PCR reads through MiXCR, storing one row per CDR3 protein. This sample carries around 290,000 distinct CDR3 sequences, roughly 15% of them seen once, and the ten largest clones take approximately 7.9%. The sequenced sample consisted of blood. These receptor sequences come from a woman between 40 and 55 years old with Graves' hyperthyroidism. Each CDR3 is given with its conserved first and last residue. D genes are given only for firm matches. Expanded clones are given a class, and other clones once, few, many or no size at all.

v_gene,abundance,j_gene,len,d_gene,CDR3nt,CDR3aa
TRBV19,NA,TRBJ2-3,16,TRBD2,TGTGCCAGTAGTCTTCGGACTAGCGGGAGTATAGATACGCAGTATTTT,CASSLRTSGSIDTQYF
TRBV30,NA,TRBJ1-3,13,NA,TGTGCCTGGAGGGACCCTTCTGGAAACACCATATATTTT,CAWRDPSGNTIYF
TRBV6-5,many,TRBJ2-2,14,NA,TGTGCCAGCAGTTCCCGACTAGTCCCCGGGGAGCTGTTTTTT,CASSSRLVPGELFF
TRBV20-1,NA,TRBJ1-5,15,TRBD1,TGCAGTGCAAGACAGGGTGGGGATAGGAATCATCCCCAGCATTTT,CSARQGGDRNHPQHF
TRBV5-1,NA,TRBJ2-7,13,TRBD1,TGCGCCAGCACCGAAGGGACAGGGTACGAGCAGTACTTC,CASTEGTGYEQYF
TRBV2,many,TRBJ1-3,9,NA,TGTGCCAGCCCTTCTCGTACATATTTT,CASPSRTYF
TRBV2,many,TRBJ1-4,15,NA,TGTGCCAGTAGACTCCAGGGTGCAACTAATGAAAAACTGTTTTTT,CASRLQGATNEKLFF
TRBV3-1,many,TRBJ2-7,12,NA,TGTGCCAGCAGCCAAGGACGCACCGCGCAGTACTTC,CASSQGRTAQYF
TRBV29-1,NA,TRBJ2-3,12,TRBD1,TGCAGCGTTGAGAGGGGGCCAGATACGCAGTATTTT,CSVERGPDTQYF
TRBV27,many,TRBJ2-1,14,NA,TGTGCCAGCAGTTTCGGAGGGACCTACAATGAGCAGTTCTTC,CASSFGGTYNEQFF
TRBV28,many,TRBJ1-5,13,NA,TGTGCCAGCAGGATTGATAGCAATCAGCCCCAGCATTTT,CASRIDSNQPQHF